Following are 18 T cell receptor beta chains from one sample sequenced in a study of shared clonotypes between healthy human individuals. Clones were read by immunoSEQ multiplex PCR, and TCRdb kept only the in-frame ones, dropping some. Counted here are some 680,000 clones, around four fifths occurring once; the ten biggest clones make up 1.5% to 2%. The material sequenced was memory CD4+ T cells sorted from blood. Indicated subset: CD45RA-negative fraction. The source is a woman in her twenties or thirties in good health.

This clone has only a few counts. The chain links TRBV15 to TRBJ1-3, with 7 positions matching TRBD1. This CDR3 region has 17 residues. Germline values: CDR1 LNHNV, CDR2 YYDKDF (reference sequence). V shed 1 base and J 0 bases; nucleotides not matched to a gene: 6. The CDR3 loop reads CATSRAPGTVSGNTIYF. DNA for the CDR3: TGTGCCACCAGCAGAGCCCCGGGGACAGTCTCTGGAAACACCATATATTTT. Supplemented by reference TRBV15 and TRBJ1-3, the full variable domain reads DAMVIQNPRYQVTQFGKPVTLSCSQTLNHNVMYWYQQKSSQAPKLLFHYYDKDFNNEADTPDNFQSRRPNTSFCFLDIRSPGLGDTAMYLCATSRAPGTVSGNTIYFGEGSWLTVV.

The CDR3 sequence is CASSLARAGSTDTQYF. The CDR3 DNA follows: TGTGCCAGCAGCTTAGCGCGAGCGGGGAGCACAGATACGCAGTATTTT. The rearrangement links TRBV7-9 to TRBJ2-3; 7 nucleotides match TRBD2. This CDR3 is 16 amino acids long. Germline loops: CDR1 SEHNR, CDR2 FQNEAQ (reference sequence). Trimming took 0 bases from V and 0 from J; bases not matched to a gene: 3.

The chain joins TRBV6-5 to TRBJ2-7; D may be TRBD1 (5 bases). This CDR3 is 14 amino acids long. CDR1 and CDR2 (germline): MNHEY, SVGAGI. Trimming left V 0 bases short and J 4 bases short, with 10 bases between. The CDR3 DNA reads TGTGCCAGCAGTTACTCGCCACAGGAGTACGAGCAGTACTTC. It is translated as CASSYSPQEYEQYF.

The chain has TRBV10-3 and TRBJ2-3; the D call may be TRBD1 or TRBD2 (5 bases each). The CDR3 is 16 amino acids. Germline V CDR1 and CDR2: ENHRY, SYGVKD. The V gene lost 5 bases and the J gene lost 2 bases, with 17 bases spanning the gap. CDR3 in DNA: TGTGCCATCAGTACGATGGGGGTTCACGACACAGATACGCAGTATTTT. It is translated as CAISTMGVHDTDTQYF.

Concerning this clone: Relative to the germline gene, one junction end is altered; a read error may explain this. This sequence joins TRBV29-1 and TRBJ1-1, with D possibly TRBD1 on 5 matching bases. Germline CDR1 is SQVTM and CDR2 is ANQGSEA. The CDR3 is 13 amino acids. The CDR3 DNA sequence: TGCAGCGTTGCAAGGGGCCAGAGCACTGAAGCTTTCTTC. Its protein product is CSVARGQSTEAFF.

The gene calls are TRBV5-1 and TRBJ2-5, with D perhaps TRBD1 or TRBD2 (5 bases each). CDR1 is SGHRS and CDR2 is YFSETQ in the germline V gene. The CDR3 loop spans 17 amino acids. With 0 bases removed from V and 4 bases from J, the gap between germline ends came to 19 bases. CDR3 loop: CASSLGASSGKGETQYF. In DNA, the CDR3 is TGCGCCAGCAGCTTGGGAGCTAGCTCAGGGAAGGGAGAGACCCAGTACTTC. The full variable domain, its missing parts supplied by reference TRBV5-1 and TRBJ2-5, is KAGVTQTPRYLIKTRGQQVTLSCSPISGHRSVSWYQQTPGQGLQFLFEYFSETQRNKGNFPGRFSGRQFSNSRSEMNVSTLELGDSALYLCASSLGASSGKGETQYFGPGTRLLVL.

The chain combines TRBV11-2 with TRBJ2-2; D is unclear. Trimming took off 2 bases at V and 9 bases at J, with 4 bases between the two ends. Germline V gene data show CDR1 as SGHAT and CDR2 as FQNNGV. The CDR3 extends over 11 amino acids. The CDR3 here is CASSLQRELFF. The CDR3 region has the DNA TGTGCCAGCAGCTTACAGAGGGAGCTGTTTTTT.

The chain employs TRBV7-3 and TRBJ2-2; D uncertain. CDR3 length: 15 residues. V was cut by 2 bases and J by 3 bases, with 10 bases left in between. Per germline, CDR1 SGHTA and CDR2 FQGTGA. CDR3 DNA sequence: TGTGCCAGCAGCTTAGGACCCGCGGACACCGGGGAGCTGTTTTTT. This translates into CASSLGPADTGELFF.

This clone was seen more than once but under ten times. At the DNA level, this CDR3 is encoded by other sequences in the same sample as well. This chain links TRBV2 with TRBJ1-5, with 8 bases matching TRBD1. The CDR3 is made up of 15 amino acids. Germline V gene data show CDR1 as SNHLY and CDR2 as FYNNEI. V shed 5 bases, J shed 2 bases, and the junction held 5 bases outside the gene matches. The CDR3 here is CASSLQGAGNQPQHF. The CDR3 DNA reads as TGTGCCAGCAGTCTTCAGGGGGCCGGCAATCAGCCCCAGCATTTT. Complete variable domain (other parts from reference TRBV2 and TRBJ1-5): EPEVTQTPSHQVTQMGQEVILRCVPISNHLYFYWYRQILGQKVEFLVSFYNNEISEKSEIFDDQFSVERPDGSNFTLKIRSTKLEDSAMYFCASSLQGAGNQPQHFGDGTRLSIL.

The gene calls are TRBV27 and TRBJ1-1; TRBD1 matches 8 bases. The CDR3 has 15 residues. Germline V gene sequence: CDR1 MNHEY, CDR2 SMNVEV (reference sequence). With V trimmed by 6 bases and J by 1 base, 7 bases remained unmatched. CDR3 residues: CASSLTGGRNTEAFF. The CDR3 DNA sequence: TGTGCCAGCAGCCTCACAGGGGGACGGAACACTGAAGCTTTCTTT.

The rearrangement links TRBV15 to TRBJ1-5; 11 bases line up with TRBD1. The germline CDR1 and CDR2 sequences are LNHNV and YYDKDF (reference sequence). The V gene end was trimmed by 4 bases and the J gene end by 3 bases; junction bases not matched to a gene: 8. This CDR3 spans 17 amino acids. CDR3 loop: CATSIRTGGPINQPQHF. CDR3 DNA sequence: TGTGCCACCAGCATCAGGACAGGGGGCCCTATCAATCAGCCCCAGCATTTT.

This clone was detected once. The chain uses TRBV14 and TRBJ1-2; D unresolved. The germline CDR1 and CDR2 sequences are SGHDN and FVKESK. The CDR3 extends over 14 amino acids. V was cut by 0 bases and J by 4 bases, with 9 bases left in between. The DNA for the CDR3 is TGTGCCAGCAGCCAAGAATCCGTCTTCTATGGCTACACCTTC. Translated, it gives CASSQESVFYGYTF.

The CDR3 coding sequence is TGCGCCAGCAGCATACCCGGGACAGGGGAAGAGACCCAGTACTTC. Its protein product is CASSIPGTGEETQYF. This chain uses TRBV5-1 with TRBJ2-5; 10 nucleotides align to TRBD1. The CDR3 spans 15 residues. Per germline, CDR1 SGHRS and CDR2 YFSETQ. V trimming: 4 bases; J trimming: 3 bases; junction bases outside the gene matches: 6. The variable domain in full, completed from reference TRBV5-1 and TRBJ2-5, reads KAGVTQTPRYLIKTRGQQVTLSCSPISGHRSVSWYQQTPGQGLQFLFEYFSETQRNKGNFPGRFSGRQFSNSRSEMNVSTLELGDSALYLCASSIPGTGEETQYFGPGTRLLVL.

The rearrangement links TRBV7-9 to TRBJ2-7, with TRBD1 as a possible D gene (5 bases). This CDR3 is 14 amino acids long. Germline V gives CDR1 SEHNR, CDR2 FQNEAQ (reference sequence). Trimming took 7 bases from V and 0 from J, leaving 13 bases between them. CDR3 protein: CASNKDSLSYEQYF. CDR3 DNA: TGTGCCAGCAACAAAGACAGCCTCTCCTACGAGCAGTACTTC.

The genes are TRBV5-1 and TRBJ1-1; TRBD1 might be the D (6 bases). Trimming removed 1 base from V and 0 bases from J, with 10 bases in between. The germline gives CDR1 SGHRS, CDR2 YFSETQ. The length of the CDR3 is 15 residues. CDR3 sequence (DNA): TGCGCCAGCAGCTTGCAGGGGATGGTGAACACTGAAGCTTTCTTT. Its translation: CASSLQGMVNTEAFF.

The gene calls are TRBV7-3 and TRBJ2-5, with a possible D match to TRBD2 (5 bases). The V gene's germline CDR1 is SGHTA and CDR2 FQGTGA. This CDR3 contains 13 residues. With 2 bases removed from V and 4 bases from J, the gap between germline ends came to 8 bases. The CDR3 nucleotides are TGTGCCAGCAGCTTACTACGGGGAGAGACCCAGTACTTC. Translated: CASSLLRGETQYF.

The rearrangement links TRBV25-1 to TRBJ2-7; the D call may be TRBD1 or TRBD2 (6 bases each). This CDR3 has 13 residues. V lost 4 bases, J lost 6 bases, and 13 bases lay in between. Germline V gene lookup returns CDR1 MGHDK and CDR2 SYGVNS. CDR3 sequence reads: CASSAQQGGEQYF. The DNA for the CDR3 is TGTGCCAGCAGTGCCCAACAGGGAGGCGAGCAGTACTTC.

V gene TRBV28 combines with J gene TRBJ1-1, with D possibly being TRBD1 (5 bases). Trimming left V 7 bases short and J 6 bases short, with 12 bases between. The germline gives CDR1 MDHEN, CDR2 SYDVKM. The CDR3 is 12 amino acids. CDR3 DNA sequence: TGTGCCAGCACCGCAGGGATCTCTGAAGCTTTCTTT. It yields the protein CASTAGISEAFF.